The TCR beta chain described here comes from a study of blood T cells in healthy people across ages. Study details: In model experiments, template switching was able to capture about one barcoded beta molecule for every two T cells that were present. Study-wide results and caveats: When one million T cells were used, diversity estimates were thought to be underestimates. Older individuals had lower TCR beta diversity per million T cells (the decline was roughly linear).

Then a second PCR, running roughly 7 to 11 cycles, was carried out with a sample-barcoded 5' primer and a J-beta primer mix. From the 5' RACE reads, TCRdb called clonotypes with MiXCR, one entry per CDR3 protein. The table lists some 750,000 distinct CDR3 sequences, about 20% of them singletons. Only a few counts were recorded for this clonotype. Its antigen is currently unknown. Donor samples were obtained from healthy Caucasian individuals from Russia, aged about 6 to 90. The TCR sequence derives from a man in his 70s in good health. Sequencing was carried out using blood.

The CDR3 loop is CSVALFSDTQYF. The CDR3 DNA is TGCAGCGTTGCCCTTTTCTCAGATACGCAGTATTTT. The chain employs TRBV29-1 and TRBJ2-3; D gene uncertain. The CDR3 runs to 12 residues. The germline V gene has CDR1 SQVTM and CDR2 ANQGSEA. Trimming cost V 4 bases and J 4 bases, with 9 bases left between them.